This passage covers 21 T cell receptor beta chains from one sample sequenced in a study of T cell clonality in common variable immunodeficiency. This table comes from immunoSEQ multiplex PCR, and its TCRdb copy is limited to in-frame clones, with some not included. The sample presents about 31,000 clones, none singletons. Study-level results: Fewer deletions and N-nucleotide insertions were reportedly seen in common variable immunodeficiency TCR beta sequences.

No cognate antigen is known for these TCRs. The sequencing sample was made of peripheral blood mononuclear cells. The receptors stem from a human donor with common variable immunodeficiency.

This clone was seen ten or more times. The read halts 3 residues ahead of the CDR3 end, with the missing end drawn from the germline J gene. This rearrangement joins TRBV20-1 to TRBJ1-5; D unresolved. CDR1 DFQATT and CDR2 SNEGSKA come from the germline V gene (reference sequence). The length of the CDR3 is 13 residues. Trimming removed 6 bases at V and 4 bases at J, with 13 bases between. The DNA read from the CDR3 is TGCAGTGCAGTAAGGGTCAGAAATCAGCCC. This sequence encodes CSAVRVRNQP. From start to end, the CDR3 is CSAVRVRNQPQHF.

This clone came up a few times. The read is 3 residues too short to cover the CDR3 end, so that end is filled in from the germline J gene. The chain combines TRBV2 with TRBJ2-4, with TRBD1 as a possible D gene (6 bases). CDR3 length equals 16 residues. V lost 7 bases, J lost 0 bases, and 16 bases lay in between. Germline V CDR1 and CDR2: SNHLY, FYNNEI. The CDR3 DNA, read in part, is TGTGCCAGCACCCCCCCGGACAGCCTAGCCAAAAACATT. Translating it yields CASTPPDSLAKNI. The complete CDR3 sequence is CASTPPDSLAKNIQYF.

This clone appeared a few times. The observed sequence ends 3 residues before the CDR3 terminus, with the missing tail filled in from the germline J gene. The chain is built from TRBV5-5 and TRBJ2-7, with 11 bases lining up with TRBD1. CDR3 length: 15 amino acids. CDR1 is SGHKS and CDR2 is YYEKEE in the germline V gene (reference sequence). Unmatched junction bases numbered 5, after V lost 3 bases and J lost 3 bases. The CDR3 sequence: CASSYTGTGGYEQYF. The CDR3 DNA, read in part, is TGTGCCAGCAGCTATACCGGGACAGGGGGCTACGAG.

This clone was seen repeatedly, ten times or more. The sequenced fragment ends 3 residues before the CDR3 boundary, so the rest is inferred from the germline J gene. The chain carries TRBV20-1 and TRBJ2-3, with 10 bases aligning to TRBD2. V gave up 5 bases and J gave up 1 base; unmatched junction bases: 9. This CDR3 is built from 16 residues. Germline assignment: CDR1 DFQATT and CDR2 SNEGSKA (reference sequence). CDR3 sequence reads: CSAPPSGRGRTDTQYF. Partial CDR3 DNA: TGCAGTGCTCCTCCTAGCGGGAGAGGCCGCACAGATACG.

This clone was seen many times. The CDR3 sequence is CASSLEGGISYEQYF. The covered CDR3 bases are TGTGCCAGCAGCTTAGAGGGCGGGATCTCCTACGAG. The J gene is TRBJ2-7, the V gene TRBV7-9, with D possibly matching TRBD2 (6 bases). The sequence runs out 3 residues before the end of the CDR3; the remainder is reconstructed from the germline J gene. From germline, CDR1 is SEHNR and CDR2 FQNEAQ (reference sequence). V lost 1 base to trimming and J lost 0 bases, with 10 bases between them. CDR3 length: 15 amino acids.

Remarks on this clone: Sequencing ends 3 residues short of the CDR3 end; the germline J gene provides the rest. V and J are TRBV29-1 and TRBJ1-2; D is uncertain. The CDR3 runs to 15 residues. Trimming stripped 4 bases from V and 2 bases from J, with 17 bases between. Germline V gives CDR1 SQVTM, CDR2 ANQGSEA. The sequenced part of the CDR3 DNA is TGCAGCGTTGTCGACCAAGGGCAGATAAACTATGGC. Translating it yields CSVVDQGQINYG. The CDR3 in its entirety is CSVVDQGQINYGYTF.

In its sample, this clone was seen many times. The sequenced fragment ends 3 residues before the CDR3 boundary, so the rest is inferred from the germline J gene. The V gene is TRBV11-2, the J gene TRBJ2-2; 9 bases fit TRBD1. The junction had 1 base not matched to a gene; V was cut back by 5 bases and J by 6 bases. The CDR3 consists of 13 residues. Germline assignment: CDR1 SGHAT and CDR2 FQNNGV. Here the CDR3 reads CASSRDRAGELFF. The sequenced part of the CDR3 DNA is TGTGCCAGCAGCCGGGACAGGGCCGGGGAG.

This clone has ten or more counts. The read gets to within 3 residues of the CDR3 end, and the germline J gene fills in the rest. The chain has TRBV5-1 and TRBJ1-1; a possible D gene is TRBD1 (5 bases). Per the germline V gene, CDR1 is SGHRS and CDR2 is YFSETQ. The CDR3 runs to 13 residues. The ends were cut back, 3 bases at V and 2 bases at J, with 8 bases in the middle. The CDR3 protein is CASSSTANTEAFF. Incomplete CDR3 DNA: TGCGCCAGCAGCTCGACAGCCAACACTGAA.

The table lists this clone with a few counts. The read terminates 3 residues before the CDR3 end, so the remaining end is supplied by the germline J gene. V gene TRBV11-2 combines with J gene TRBJ2-5; TRBD2 aligns across 9 bases. Germline V CDR1 and CDR2: SGHAT, FQNNGV. The CDR3 is made up of 14 amino acids. Losses at the gene ends were 5 bases for V and 3 bases for J; bases not matched to a gene: 4. CDR3 amino acids: CASSLASGKETQYF. The sequenced CDR3 bases are TGTGCCAGCAGCCTAGCTAGCGGGAAAGAGACC. Full variable domain (remainder filled in from reference TRBV11-2 and TRBJ2-5): EAGVAQSPRYKIIEKRQSVAFWCNPISGHATLYWYQQILGQGPKLLIQFQNNGVVDDSQLPKDRFSAERLKGVDSTLKIQPAKLEDSAVYLCASSLASGKETQYFGPGTRLLVL.

About this clone: The CDR3 is cut off 3 residues early in the read; its end comes from the germline J gene. V is TRBV7-3 and J is TRBJ1-6, with 9 bases matching TRBD1. Germline assignment: CDR1 SGHTA and CDR2 FQGTGA. CDR3 size: 13 residues. The trim removed 5 bases at V and 10 bases at J, leaving 3 bases unmatched. The chain's CDR3 is CASSPDRGSPLHF. CDR3 DNA (partial): TGTGCCAGCAGCCCGGACAGGGGCTCACCC.

In its sample, this clone was seen many times. The read finishes 3 residues shy of the CDR3 end, and the germline J gene is used to complete it. The rearrangement links TRBV5-5 to TRBJ2-5, with D perhaps being TRBD1 or TRBD2 (5 bases each). Germline CDR1 is SGHKS and CDR2 is YYEKEE (reference sequence). V lost 2 bases and J lost 5, with 10 bases in between. The CDR3 spans 13 residues. Partial CDR3 DNA: TGTGCCAGCAGCTTCCAGGGAGACGAGACC. It is translated as CASSFQGDET. The complete CDR3 protein is CASSFQGDETQYF.

This clone was observed at least ten times. The read terminates 3 residues before the CDR3 end, so the remaining end is supplied by the germline J gene. The V and J genes are TRBV12-3 or TRBV12-4 and TRBJ2-2; D is perhaps TRBD2 (7 bases). CDR3 length: 17 amino acids. Trimming left V 1 base short and J 3 bases short, with 15 bases between. CDR3: CASSLGRGGGHTGELFF. The sequenced CDR3 bases are TGTGCCAGCAGTTTAGGTCGAGGCGGGGGCCACACCGGGGAG.

This clone has at least ten counts. The read falls 3 residues short of the CDR3 end, and the missing part is taken from the germline J gene. The chain recombines TRBV12-3 or TRBV12-4 with TRBJ1-3; D gene unclear. The ends were cut back, 8 bases at V and 4 bases at J, with 15 bases in the middle. This CDR3 contains 14 residues. CDR3 DNA, as far as it was read: TGTGCCAGCGCGGGAGGACCCCAGGGAAACACC. Translating gives CASAGGPQGNT. The entire CDR3 is CASAGGPQGNTIYF.

This clone was detected many times. The read halts 3 residues ahead of the CDR3 end, with the missing end drawn from the germline J gene. The chain joins TRBV7-2 to TRBJ2-1; no firm D call. Trimming took off 4 bases at V and 2 bases at J, with 6 bases between the two ends. The CDR3 totals 13 residues. Looked up from germline, CDR1 is SGHTA and CDR2 is FQGNSA. Partial CDR3 DNA: TGTGCCAGCAGCTCATCAACCTACAATGAG. Translating gives CASSSSTYNE. The entire CDR3 reads CASSSSTYNEQFF.

CDR3: CASSLEQGRDEQFF. The CDR3 bases that were read are TGTGCCAGCAGCTTAGAGCAGGGTCGCGATGAG. This chain connects TRBV7-4 to TRBJ2-1; a weak D match, TRBD1 (5 bases). The CDR3 is cut off 3 residues early in the read; its end comes from the germline J gene. The germline gives CDR1 SGHVT, CDR2 SQSDAQ. There are 14 residues in the CDR3. V was shortened by 1 base and J by 8 bases, with 12 bases between the two germline ends.

This clone was picked up a small number of times. The CDR3 loop reads CASSISTVTGELFF. The part of the CDR3 DNA that was read is TGTGCCAGCAGCATCTCTACAGTCACCGGGGAG. V is TRBV7-6 and J is TRBJ2-2; the D is unclear. Read sequence stops 3 residues before the CDR3 end, and the germline J gene provides the missing end. Trimming removed 5 bases from V and 4 bases from J, with 11 bases in between. The CDR3 totals 14 residues. Per the germline V gene, CDR1 is SGHVS and CDR2 is FNYEAQ.

This clone was recorded many times. The read terminates 3 residues before the CDR3 end, so the remaining end is supplied by the germline J gene. This sample also contains other DNA sequences that code for the same CDR3. The chain recombines TRBV18 with TRBJ1-4, with 9 bases identical to TRBD1. J gave up 4 bases and V 3 bases, and 3 bases lay outside the gene matches. The CDR3 length is 15 residues. Germline CDR1 reads KGHSH; CDR2 reads LQKENI. The sequenced part of the CDR3 DNA is TGTGCCAGCTCACCCCAGGGACAGGGTAATGAAAAA. Its protein product is CASSPQGQGNEK. The whole CDR3 reads CASSPQGQGNEKLFF. Combining the CDR3 with reference TRBV18 and TRBJ1-4 gives the whole variable domain NAGVMQNPRHLVRRRGQEARLRCSPMKGHSHVYWYRQLPEEGLKFMVYLQKENIIDESGMPKERFSAEFPKEGPSILRIQQVVRGDSAAYFCASSPQGQGNEKLFFGSGTQLSVL.

This clone was picked up a small number of times. CDR3 region: CAWSPVTDTQYF. The DNA read from the CDR3 is TGTGCCTGGAGCCCAGTGACAGATACG. The rearrangement uses TRBV30 and TRBJ2-3; D is unresolved. Coverage ceases 3 residues before the CDR3 finishes, and the germline J gene fills in the end. The ends were cut back, 3 bases at V and 3 bases at J, with 7 bases in the middle. The CDR3 totals 12 residues. Germline CDR1 reads GTSNPN; CDR2 reads SVGIG (reference sequence).

As for this clone: The sequence runs out 3 residues before the end of the CDR3; the remainder is reconstructed from the germline J gene. This rearrangement joins TRBV2 to TRBJ1-2; a weak D match, TRBD1 (5 bases). CDR3 length: 15 amino acids. In germline, CDR1 is SNHLY, CDR2 FYNNEI. Trimming cost V 8 bases and J 3 bases, with 19 bases left between them. This CDR3 reads CASLIGGLGDYGYTF. The sequenced CDR3 bases are TGTGCCAGCCTGATCGGGGGGTTAGGGGACTATGGC.

This clone is labeled medium-sized. Read coverage stops 3 residues before the CDR3 terminus; the germline J gene supplies the remainder. V gene TRBV11-3 combines with J gene TRBJ2-3; D is perhaps TRBD2 (5 bases). Germline-derived CDR1 and CDR2 are SGHNT and YENEEA. V lost 4 bases to trimming and J lost 0 bases, with 11 bases between them. The CDR3 loop spans 15 amino acids. The CDR3 DNA, read in part, is TGTGCCAGCAGCTCCGGGCAGCGGAGCACAGATACG. This codes for CASSSGQRSTDT. The whole CDR3 reads CASSSGQRSTDTQYF.

CDR3 DNA (partial): TGTGCCAGCAGCGTTAATCACCAGGGGATCGAG. It is translated as CASSVNHQGIE. The whole CDR3 sequence is CASSVNHQGIEQYF. V gene TRBV11-3 combines with J gene TRBJ2-7, with D possibly TRBD1 on 6 matching bases. The sequenced fragment ends 3 residues before the CDR3 boundary, so the rest is inferred from the germline J gene. The CDR3 is 14 amino acids. Germline V lookup: CDR1 SGHNT, CDR2 YENEEA. V was clipped by 5 bases and J by 6 bases, with 17 bases between them.